This TCR beta chain originates from a study of shared clonotypes between healthy human individuals. A word on this clone: Its antigen is unknown.

TCRdb keeps only in-frame clones here, not all; method: immunoSEQ multiplex PCR. Of more than 200,000 clones in the sample, approximately 65% were seen once. General observations from the study: In the sorted subsets, rarefaction showed sequencing was incomplete despite large depth.

CDR1 is SGHNT, CDR2 YENEEA, per germline. Trimming shortened V by 1 base and J by 10 bases, and 14 bases separated the two germline ends. The CDR3 runs 14 residues. The chain links TRBV11-3 to TRBJ2-1; weak D call: TRBD1 (5 bases). Sequences were obtained from memory CD4+ T cells sorted from blood. Subset described: CD45RA-negative fraction. The source is a man aged 25-45 years in good health. CDR3 region: CASSLGGGSTEQFF. DNA for the CDR3: TGTGCCAGCAGCTTAGGGGGCGGAAGTACGGAGCAGTTCTTC.